These 6 T cell receptor beta chains originate from one sample sequenced in a study of blood T cell repertoires in COVID-19. Clones were read by immunoSEQ multiplex PCR, and TCRdb kept only the in-frame ones, dropping some. The repertoire consists of about 150,000 clones, with approximately 82% occurring once and the leading ten covering about 10%. The material sequenced was peripheral blood. All receptors derive from a woman aged 80 or over with active or convalescent COVID-19.

This rearrangement joins TRBV18 to TRBJ2-2, with D perhaps matching TRBD1 (5 bases). Between the trimmed V and J ends, which lost 7 bases and 2 bases, there was a span of 14 bases. Germline V CDR1 and CDR2: KGHSH, LQKENI. The CDR3 contains 15 residues. The CDR3: CASLKLQDNTGELFF. For the CDR3, the DNA is TGTGCCAGCTTAAAGCTACAGGATAACACCGGGGAGCTGTTTTTT.

The DNA of the CDR3 is TGCGCCAGCAGCTTGGTTGGTGGCGGCGGGACCTCCTACGAGCAGTACTTC. This translates into CASSLVGGGGTSYEQYF. The chain employs TRBV5-1 and TRBJ2-7, with D maybe TRBD2 (6 bases). In germline, CDR1 is SGHRS, CDR2 YFSETQ. Trimming took off 0 bases at V and 0 bases at J, with 16 bases between the two ends. The CDR3 is made up of 17 amino acids.

CDR3 coding DNA: TGTGCCAGCAGTTACGCGGGACAGCCCTATGGCTACACCTTC. Translated: CASSYAGQPYGYTF. The rearrangement joins TRBV7-2 to TRBJ1-2; 7 bases align to TRBD1. From germline, CDR1 is SGHTA and CDR2 FQGNSA. This CDR3 has 14 amino acids. Trimming took 6 bases from V and 4 from J; bases not matched to a gene: 8.

This chain joins TRBV28 and TRBJ2-2, with a weak D call TRBD2 (7 bases). Germline V gene lookup returns CDR1 MDHEN and CDR2 SYDVKM. The CDR3 contains 16 residues. V lost 3 bases, J lost 4 bases, and 15 bases lay in between. CDR3 nucleotide sequence: TGTGCCAGCAGTTTTCTTCGGGGGGCCGGCACCGGGGAGCTGTTTTTT. This encodes CASSFLRGAGTGELFF.

The rearrangement links TRBV10-3 to TRBJ1-2; D is perhaps TRBD1 (6 bases). With 6 bases removed from V and 4 bases from J, the gap between germline ends came to 12 bases. The CDR3 totals 13 residues. Germline V gene sequence: CDR1 ENHRY, CDR2 SYGVKD. The CDR3 protein is CAIRGDIIYGYTF. CDR3 nucleotides: TGTGCCATCAGAGGGGACATAATCTATGGCTACACCTTC.

This chain links TRBV29-1 with TRBJ2-3; a weak D match, TRBD2 (5 bases). V shed 7 bases and J shed 6 bases, with 17 bases lying between them. The germline gives CDR1 SQVTM, CDR2 ANQGSEA. CDR3 length: 13 amino acids. CDR3 amino acids: CSAGWSGEDTQYF. The CDR3 DNA follows: TGCAGCGCGGGGTGGTCCGGAGAGGATACGCAGTATTTT.